This T cell receptor beta chain emerged from a study of blood T cell repertoires in COVID-19. Study-wide background: Acute and convalescent COVID-19 specimens originated in the United States, Italy and Spain.

TCRdb's copy holds only in-frame clones and misses some; the assay was immunoSEQ multiplex PCR. The sample lists roughly 200,000 clones; 75% to 90% were seen once. Germline assignment: CDR1 MRHNA and CDR2 SNTAGT. V gave up 3 bases and J gave up 4 bases; unmatched junction bases: 5. The CDR3 runs to 15 residues. All enrollees were roughly 18 to 100 years old and from 24 US areas. This chain links TRBV6-4 with TRBJ2-2, with 7 bases identical to TRBD1. Input material: PBMCs or T cells enriched from blood (not recorded which). The TCR sequence derives from a man aged 30 to 45 who had recovered from COVID-19. The CDR3 sequence: CASSEVSGGTGELFF. The CDR3 nucleotides read TGTGCCAGCAGTGAAGTATCAGGGGGCACCGGGGAGCTGTTTTTT.